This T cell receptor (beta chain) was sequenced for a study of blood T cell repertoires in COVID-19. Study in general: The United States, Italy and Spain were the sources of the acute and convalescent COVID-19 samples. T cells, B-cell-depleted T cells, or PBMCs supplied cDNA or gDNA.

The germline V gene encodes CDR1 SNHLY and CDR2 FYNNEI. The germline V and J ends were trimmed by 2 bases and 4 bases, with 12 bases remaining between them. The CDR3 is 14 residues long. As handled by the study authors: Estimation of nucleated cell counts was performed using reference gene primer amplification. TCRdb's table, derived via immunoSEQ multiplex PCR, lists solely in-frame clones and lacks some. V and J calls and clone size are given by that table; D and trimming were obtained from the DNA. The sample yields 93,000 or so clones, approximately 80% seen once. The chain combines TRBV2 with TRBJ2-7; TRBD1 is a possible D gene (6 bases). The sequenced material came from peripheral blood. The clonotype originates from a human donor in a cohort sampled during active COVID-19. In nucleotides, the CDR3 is TGTGCCAGCAGTGAACGTAGGGACAAGTACGAGCAGTACTTC. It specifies CASSERRDKYEQYF.